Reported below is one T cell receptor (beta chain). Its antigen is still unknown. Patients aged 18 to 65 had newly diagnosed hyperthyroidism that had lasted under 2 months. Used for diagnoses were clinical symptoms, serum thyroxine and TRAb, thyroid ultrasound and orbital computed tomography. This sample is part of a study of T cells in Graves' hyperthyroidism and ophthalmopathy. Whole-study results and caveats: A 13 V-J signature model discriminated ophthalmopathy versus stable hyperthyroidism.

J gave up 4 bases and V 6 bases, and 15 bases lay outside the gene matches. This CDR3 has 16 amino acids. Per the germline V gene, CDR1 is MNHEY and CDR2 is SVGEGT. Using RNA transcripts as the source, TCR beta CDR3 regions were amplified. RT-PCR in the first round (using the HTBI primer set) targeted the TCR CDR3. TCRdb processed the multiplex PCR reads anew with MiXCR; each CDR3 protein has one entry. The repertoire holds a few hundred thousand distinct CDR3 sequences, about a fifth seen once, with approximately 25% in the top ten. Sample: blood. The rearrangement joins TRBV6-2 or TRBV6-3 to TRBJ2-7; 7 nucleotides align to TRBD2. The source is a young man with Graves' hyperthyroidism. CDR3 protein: CASRPSGGSGIYEQYF. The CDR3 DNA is TGTGCCAGCAGACCCTCGGGGGGTAGCGGAATTTACGAGCAGTACTTC.